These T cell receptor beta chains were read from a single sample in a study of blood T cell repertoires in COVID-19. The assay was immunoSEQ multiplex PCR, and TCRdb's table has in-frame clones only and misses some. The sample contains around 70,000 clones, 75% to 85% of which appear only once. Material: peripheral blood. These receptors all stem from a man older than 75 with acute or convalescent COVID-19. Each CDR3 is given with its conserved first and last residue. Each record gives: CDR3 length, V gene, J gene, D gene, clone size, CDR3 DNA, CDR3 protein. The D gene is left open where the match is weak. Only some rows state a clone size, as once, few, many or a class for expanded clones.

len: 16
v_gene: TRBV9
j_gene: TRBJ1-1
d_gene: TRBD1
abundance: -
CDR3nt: TGTGCCAGCAGCGCAGGGACAGGGGCGGGGAACACTGAAGCTTTCTTT
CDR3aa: CASSAGTGAGNTEAFF

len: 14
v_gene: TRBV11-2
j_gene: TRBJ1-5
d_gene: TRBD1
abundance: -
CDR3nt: TGTGCCAGCAGCTTCGGACAGGGCTTTCAGCCCCAGCATTTT
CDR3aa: CASSFGQGFQPQHF

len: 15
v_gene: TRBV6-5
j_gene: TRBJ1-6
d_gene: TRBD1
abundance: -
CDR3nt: TGTGCCAGCAGGAAGGGACAGTTGCATCACTCACCCCTCCACTTT
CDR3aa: CASRKGQLHHSPLHF

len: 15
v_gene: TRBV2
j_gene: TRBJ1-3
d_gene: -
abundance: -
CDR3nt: TGTGCCAGCAGTGAAGCGGGCAATGCTGGAAACACCATATATTTT
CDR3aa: CASSEAGNAGNTIYF

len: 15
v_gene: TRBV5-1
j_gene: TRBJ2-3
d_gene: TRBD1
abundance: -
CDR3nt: TGCGCCAGCAGGCGCGGGCAGGGGGCCACAGATACGCAGTATTTT
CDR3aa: CASRRGQGATDTQYF

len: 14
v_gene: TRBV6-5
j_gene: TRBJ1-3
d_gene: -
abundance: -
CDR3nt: TGTGCCAGCAGTTTATACAGGGCTGGAAACACCATATATTTT
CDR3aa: CASSLYRAGNTIYF

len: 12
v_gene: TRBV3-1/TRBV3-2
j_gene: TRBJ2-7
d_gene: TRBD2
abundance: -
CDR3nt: TGTGCCAGCAGCACACGGGGGGGCGAGCAGTACTTC
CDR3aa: CASSTRGGEQYF

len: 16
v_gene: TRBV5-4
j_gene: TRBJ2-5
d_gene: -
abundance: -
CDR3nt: TGTGCCAGCAGCTCATTTGTTGGGACTTCCAAAGAGACCCAGTACTTC
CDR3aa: CASSSFVGTSKETQYF

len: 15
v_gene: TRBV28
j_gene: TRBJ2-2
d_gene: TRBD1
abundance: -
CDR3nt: TGTGCCAGCAGTACCCAGGGACAGCCAACCGGGGAGCTGTTTTTT
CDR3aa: CASSTQGQPTGELFF

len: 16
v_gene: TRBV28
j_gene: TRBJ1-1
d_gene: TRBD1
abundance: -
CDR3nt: TGTGCCAGCAGTTCCCGAATCGGGACAGGGAGGTCGGAGGCTTTCTTT
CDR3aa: CASSSRIGTGRSEAFF

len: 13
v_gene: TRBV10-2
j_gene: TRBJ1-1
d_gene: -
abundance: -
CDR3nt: TGCGCCAGACAAGCGGCAGAGAACACTGAAGCTTTCTTT
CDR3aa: CARQAAENTEAFF

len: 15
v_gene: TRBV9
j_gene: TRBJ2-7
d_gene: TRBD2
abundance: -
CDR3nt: TGTGCCAGCAGCGTAGGGACTAGCGGGACCTACGAGCAGTACTTC
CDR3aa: CASSVGTSGTYEQYF

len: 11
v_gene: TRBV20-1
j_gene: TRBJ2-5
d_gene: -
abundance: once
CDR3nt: TGCAGTGCTAGAGATCAGAACCGCCAGTACTTC
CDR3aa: CSARDQNRQYF

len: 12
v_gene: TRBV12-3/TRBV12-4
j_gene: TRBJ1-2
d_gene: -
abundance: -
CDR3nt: TGTGCCAGCAGTTTTGGCAACTATGGCTACACCTTC
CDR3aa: CASSFGNYGYTF

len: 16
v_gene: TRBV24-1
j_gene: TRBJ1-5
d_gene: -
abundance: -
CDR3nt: TGTGCCACCAGTGATGCATCCAAGGGGGAGTATCAGCCCCAGCATTTT
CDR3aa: CATSDASKGEYQPQHF

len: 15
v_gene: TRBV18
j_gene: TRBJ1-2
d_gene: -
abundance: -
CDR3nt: TGTGCCAGCTCACCACCGAATAGCCAGGGAGGCGGCTACACCTTC
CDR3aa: CASSPPNSQGGGYTF

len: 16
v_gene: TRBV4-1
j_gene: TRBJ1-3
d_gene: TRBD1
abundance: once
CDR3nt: TGCGCCAGCAGCCTCGGACAGGGGGCTTCAGGAAACACCATATATTTT
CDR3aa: CASSLGQGASGNTIYF

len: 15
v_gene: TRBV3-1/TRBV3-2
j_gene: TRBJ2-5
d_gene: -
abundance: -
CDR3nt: TGTGCCAGCAGCCTCTATTTGGAGGGGAGGGAGACCCAGTACTTC
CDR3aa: CASSLYLEGRETQYF

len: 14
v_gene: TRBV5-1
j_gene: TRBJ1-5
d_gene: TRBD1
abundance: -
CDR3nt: TGCGCCAGCAGGGTCGACAGGGGAACTCAGCCCCAGCATTTT
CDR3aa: CASRVDRGTQPQHF

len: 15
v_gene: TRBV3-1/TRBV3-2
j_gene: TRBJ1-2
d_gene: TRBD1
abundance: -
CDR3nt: TGTGCCAGCAGCCAAGCGCTCGACAGGGAGGATGGCTACACCTTC
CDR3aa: CASSQALDREDGYTF

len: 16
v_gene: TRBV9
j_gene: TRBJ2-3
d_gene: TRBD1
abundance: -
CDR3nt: TGTGCCAGCAGCGCTCGACAGGGGGGTAGCACAGATACGCAGTATTTT
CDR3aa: CASSARQGGSTDTQYF

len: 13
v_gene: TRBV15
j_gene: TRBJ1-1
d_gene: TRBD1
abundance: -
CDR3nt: TGTGCCACCAGCAGAGACACAGGGGGACGGGCTTTCTTT
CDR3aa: CATSRDTGGRAFF

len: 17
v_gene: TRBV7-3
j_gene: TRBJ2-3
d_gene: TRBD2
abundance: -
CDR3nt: TGTGCCAGCAGCCTCTCGGGGGGTACCTCTGGCACAGATACGCAGTATTTT
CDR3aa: CASSLSGGTSGTDTQYF

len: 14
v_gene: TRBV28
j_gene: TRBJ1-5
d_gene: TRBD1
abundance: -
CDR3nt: TGTGCCAGCACAACCGGGACAGGGGGACAGCCCCAGCATTTT
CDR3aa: CASTTGTGGQPQHF

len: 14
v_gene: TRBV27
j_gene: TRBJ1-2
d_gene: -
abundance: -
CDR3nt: TGTGCCAGCAGACGGGGGGACCGAAACTATGGCTACACCTTC
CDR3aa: CASRRGDRNYGYTF

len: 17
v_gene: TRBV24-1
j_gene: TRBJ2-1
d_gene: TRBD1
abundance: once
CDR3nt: TGTGCCACCAGTGACAAACAGGGGATTCCCTCCCACAATGAGCAGTTCTTC
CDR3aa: CATSDKQGIPSHNEQFF

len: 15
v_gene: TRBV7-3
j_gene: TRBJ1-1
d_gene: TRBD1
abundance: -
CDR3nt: TGTGCCAGCAGCGCAAACAGGGGTAGGGACACTGAAGCTTTCTTT
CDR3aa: CASSANRGRDTEAFF

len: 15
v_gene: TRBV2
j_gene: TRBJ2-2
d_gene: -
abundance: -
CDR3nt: TGTGCCAGCAGTGTGGAGGGGCCAAACACCGGGGAGCTGTTTTTT
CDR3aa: CASSVEGPNTGELFF

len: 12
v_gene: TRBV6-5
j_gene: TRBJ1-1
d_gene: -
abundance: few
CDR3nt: TGTGCCAGCAGGGGCAGGGTCTCTGAAGCTTTCTTT
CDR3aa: CASRGRVSEAFF

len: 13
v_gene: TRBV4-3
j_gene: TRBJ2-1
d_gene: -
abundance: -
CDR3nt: TGCGCCAGCAGCCCATGGACTGCCAATGAGCAGTTCTTC
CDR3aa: CASSPWTANEQFF

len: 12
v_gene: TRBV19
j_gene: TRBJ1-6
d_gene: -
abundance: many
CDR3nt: TGTGCCAGTAGTCCACAAAATTCACCCCTCCACTTT
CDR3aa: CASSPQNSPLHF

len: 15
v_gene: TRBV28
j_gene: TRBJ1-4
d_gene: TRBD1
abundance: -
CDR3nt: TGTGCCAGCAGTTTATACGGGACAGGGTCCGAAAAACTGTTTTTT
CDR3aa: CASSLYGTGSEKLFF

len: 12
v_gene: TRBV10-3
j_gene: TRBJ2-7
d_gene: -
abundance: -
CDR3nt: TGTGCCATCAGTGAGTCCACGCGGGAGCAGTACTTC
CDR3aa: CAISESTREQYF

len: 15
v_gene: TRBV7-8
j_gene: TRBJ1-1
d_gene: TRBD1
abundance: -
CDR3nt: TGTGCCAGCAGCCCGAGGACAGGGATGAACACTGAAGCTTTCTTT
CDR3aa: CASSPRTGMNTEAFF

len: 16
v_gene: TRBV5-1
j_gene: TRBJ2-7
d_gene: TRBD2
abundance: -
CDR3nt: TGCGCCAGCAGCTTGGGGGGTAGCGGGGCGACCTACGAGCAGTACTTC
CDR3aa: CASSLGGSGATYEQYF

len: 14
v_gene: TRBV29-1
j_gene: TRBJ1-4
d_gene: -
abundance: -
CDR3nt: TGCAGCGTTGAACCAGGGGAAGGTGGGGAAAAACTGTTTTTT
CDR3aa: CSVEPGEGGEKLFF

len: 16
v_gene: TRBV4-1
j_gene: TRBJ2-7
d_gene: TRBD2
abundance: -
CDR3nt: TGCGCCAGCAGCCAAGATAGGACTAGCGGGAGGGCTCAGCAGTACTTC
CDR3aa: CASSQDRTSGRAQQYF

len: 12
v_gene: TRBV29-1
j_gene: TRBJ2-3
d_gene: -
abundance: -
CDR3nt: TGCAGCGTTGAAGAACGGCGGGATACGCAGTATTTT
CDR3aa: CSVEERRDTQYF

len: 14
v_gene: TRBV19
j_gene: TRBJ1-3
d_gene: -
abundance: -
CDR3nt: TGTGCCAGTAGTATTGACAACTCTGGAAACACCATATATTTT
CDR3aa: CASSIDNSGNTIYF

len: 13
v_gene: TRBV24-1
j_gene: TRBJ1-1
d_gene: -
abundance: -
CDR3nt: TGTGCCACCAGTGCCTGGGGCTTTTCTGAAGCTTTCTTT
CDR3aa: CATSAWGFSEAFF

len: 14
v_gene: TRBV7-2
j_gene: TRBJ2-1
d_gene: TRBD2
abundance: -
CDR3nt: TGTGCCAGCAGCCTCAGGGAGGGCCGCAATGAGCAGTTCTTC
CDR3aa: CASSLREGRNEQFF

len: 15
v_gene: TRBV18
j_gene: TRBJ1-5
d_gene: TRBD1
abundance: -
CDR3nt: TGTGCCAGCTCACCCACACAGGGGCGAGGTCAGCCCCAGCATTTT
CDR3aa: CASSPTQGRGQPQHF

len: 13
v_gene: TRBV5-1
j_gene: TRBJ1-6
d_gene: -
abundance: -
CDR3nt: TGCGCCAGCAGCTCTACAGGGAATTCACCCCTCCACTTT
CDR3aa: CASSSTGNSPLHF

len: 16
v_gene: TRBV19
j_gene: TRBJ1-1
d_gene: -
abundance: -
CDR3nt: TGTGCCAGTAACCAACAGACAGGCATTCGAAACACTGAAGCTTTCTTT
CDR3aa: CASNQQTGIRNTEAFF

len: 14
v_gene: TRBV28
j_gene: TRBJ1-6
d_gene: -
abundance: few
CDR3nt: TGTGCCAGCAGTTTAGGGCAGTATAATTCACCCCTCCACTTT
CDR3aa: CASSLGQYNSPLHF

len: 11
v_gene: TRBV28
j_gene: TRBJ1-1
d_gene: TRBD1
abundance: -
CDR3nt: TGTGCCACCACAGGGGGCACTGAAGCTTTCTTT
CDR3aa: CATTGGTEAFF

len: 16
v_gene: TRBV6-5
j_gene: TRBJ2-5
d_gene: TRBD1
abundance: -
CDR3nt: TGTGCCAGCAGTTTCCCAGGACAGGGAGGCCAAGAGACCCAGTACTTC
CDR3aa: CASSFPGQGGQETQYF

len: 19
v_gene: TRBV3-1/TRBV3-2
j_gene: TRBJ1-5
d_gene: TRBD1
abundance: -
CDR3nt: TGTGCCAGCAGCCCGTATCCGGGACAGGCATCGAGGGGCAATCAGCCCCAGCATTTT
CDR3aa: CASSPYPGQASRGNQPQHF

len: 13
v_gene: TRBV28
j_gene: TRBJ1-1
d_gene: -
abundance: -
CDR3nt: TGTGCCAGCATCACGTCTATGAACACTGAAGCTTTCTTT
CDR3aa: CASITSMNTEAFF

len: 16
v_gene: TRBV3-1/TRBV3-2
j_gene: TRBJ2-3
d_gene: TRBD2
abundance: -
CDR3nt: TGTGCCAGCAGCCGCTATCGAGCGGGAGGTGCCGATACGCAGTATTTT
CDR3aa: CASSRYRAGGADTQYF

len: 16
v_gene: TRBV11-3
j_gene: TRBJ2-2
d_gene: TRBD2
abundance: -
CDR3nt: TGTGCCAGCAGCCCGTCACTAGCGGGGTACACCGGGGAGCTGTTTTTT
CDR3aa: CASSPSLAGYTGELFF

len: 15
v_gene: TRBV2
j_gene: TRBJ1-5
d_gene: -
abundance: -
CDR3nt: TGTGCCAGCAGTGAAGTAACAGGGAAAGGACAGCCCCAGCATTTT
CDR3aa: CASSEVTGKGQPQHF

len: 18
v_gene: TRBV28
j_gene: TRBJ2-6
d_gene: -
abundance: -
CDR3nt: TGTGCCAGCAGTCCCCCCCTAGGACAATTCTCTGGGGCCAACGTCCTGACTTTC
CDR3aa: CASSPPLGQFSGANVLTF

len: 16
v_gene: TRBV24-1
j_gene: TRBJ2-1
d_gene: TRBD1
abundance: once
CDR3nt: TGTGCCACCAGTGACGTAATAGGACAGGGGGCCGGGGAGCAGTTCTTC
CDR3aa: CATSDVIGQGAGEQFF

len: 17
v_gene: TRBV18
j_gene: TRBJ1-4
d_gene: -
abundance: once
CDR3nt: TGTGCCAGCTCACCTTCCTACCAAAGAGGAACGAACGAAAAACTGTTTTTT
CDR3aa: CASSPSYQRGTNEKLFF